This T cell receptor beta chain was retrieved from a study of cytomegalovirus exposure and HLA in healthy donors. At the level of the study: A prior study identified just under 120 million unique TCR beta sequences from about 179 million T cells. Overall study findings and caveats: Most of the TCR beta V segments (in an earlier analysis) were productive either about 87% or about 30% of the time. It was likely that a cluster of highly shared sequence variants was a sequencing artifact.

The CDR3 consists of 17 residues. Per germline, CDR1 KGHSH and CDR2 LQKENI. Trimming took 6 bases from V and 4 from J, leaving 19 bases between them. In the PCR, 60 Vbeta and 13 Jbeta primers were used. Generated by immunoSEQ multiplex PCR, the TCRdb table keeps only in-frame clones and is missing some. The data show 180,000 or so clones, 75% to 85% seen once. As to this clone: Its antigen is still unknown.

Source material: PBMCs. The sequence derives from a man younger than 35 in good health and CMV-seronegative. V gene TRBV18 combines with J gene TRBJ2-6; D gene uncertain. CDR3: CASSPVAPGSGANVLTF. As DNA, the CDR3 is TGTGCCAGCTCCCCCGTAGCCCCGGGTTCCGGGGCCAACGTCCTGACTTTC.